This entry describes one T cell receptor (beta chain). Across about 22 US areas, participants ranged in age from about 18 to 89 years. This record comes from a study of blood T cell repertoires in COVID-19. About the research overall: Samples taken during acute and convalescent COVID-19 were collected in the United States, Italy and Spain.

Assay: immunoSEQ multiplex PCR; the TCRdb copy retains only in-frame clones and omits some. This sample yields some 270,000 clones, of which about nine tenths are seen a single time; approximately 1.8% belongs to the top ten. The CDR3 length is 14 residues. CDR1 and CDR2 from the germline V gene are MNHEY and SVGAGI. Unmatched junction bases numbered 4, after V lost 5 bases and J lost 4 bases. This clonotype was sampled from a woman aged 60-75 years who had recovered from COVID-19. This chain joins TRBV6-5 and TRBJ1-1; 10 bases align to TRBD1. Sequencing was carried out using PBMCs or T cells enriched from blood (not recorded which). In DNA, the CDR3 is TGTGCCAGCAGTCGACAGGGGGCGTTCACTGAAGCTTTCTTT. It encodes CASSRQGAFTEAFF.